This T cell receptor (beta chain) was retrieved from a study of CXCR3-negative and CXCR3-positive naive CD8 T cells. Researchers sorted under 350,000 cells of each CD8+ T cell subset in triplicate. Points on this clonotype: The antigen is undetermined.

In preparing the TRB cDNA libraries, 5' RACE with UMI labels was used. From its re-call of the 5' RACE reads, TCRdb lists each CDR3 protein once, without DNA. The sample data list about 58,000 distinct CDR3 sequences. Germline V CDR1 and CDR2: SEHNR, FQNEAQ (reference sequence). This CDR3 has 11 residues. General observations from the study: Surface CD5 matched across naive subsets, and TRB CDR3 properties served to infer TCR strength. Compared with CXCR3-negative naive cells, CXCR3-positive naive cells showed more hydrophobic TRB CDR3s. Both naive subsets had comparably high diversity; memory CD8+ cells much lower.

This rearrangement joins TRBV7-9 to TRBJ2-7; TCRdb gives TRBD1 as the D gene, but with no DNA this cannot be confirmed. The TCR was taken from a human donor in good health. Some clones in this sample may be carry-over from other donors' samples. The sequencing input was naive CXCR3- CD8+ T cells from blood. Subset specified: CD45RO-CCR7+CD27+CD95- naive CD8+ T cells lacking CXCR3 (TNR3-). CDR3 sequence reads: CASGQSYEQYF.